This TCR beta chain derives from a study of human T cells and chemical hapten exposure. Study details: Readings were taken at 6 days from patch tests that had applied 0.01% DPC to the upper back.

MiXCR, run by TCRdb on the RACE reads, gives a single entry per CDR3 protein. The sample lists tens of thousands of distinct CDR3 sequences, around 10% occurring once. Germline lookup yields CDR1 SGHAT and CDR2 FQNNGV. This CDR3 has 15 amino acids. Deletions cut 8 bases from V and 5 bases from J, with 19 bases between. Many counts were recorded for this clonotype. As for time point: patch test 2, 6 weeks after DPC sensitization. The treatment: therapeutic diphenylcyclopropenone sensitization with weekly scalp DPC. The sequences come from whole blood, collected in connection with sensitization to the hapten diphenylcyclopropenone (DPC). The source of this sequence is a woman aged 45-65 years with alopecia areata. Some clones in this sample may be carry-over from other donors' samples. The chain combines TRBV11-2 with TRBJ2-1, with a possible D match to TRBD2 (6 bases). The CDR3 region is CASRTFSGLHNEQFF. CDR3 DNA: TGTGCCAGCCGGACCTTTAGCGGACTCCACAATGAGCAGTTCTTC.